Listed below are T cell receptor beta chains from one sample, sequenced in a study of T cell changes during pregnancy in multiple sclerosis. The repertoire was sequenced with immunoSEQ multiplex PCR; TCRdb's copy has only in-frame clones and lacks some. The sample has about 100,000 clones, less than 95% seen once. The starting material was peripheral blood, obtained in the second trimester of pregnancy. These receptors came from a female donor in good health, enrolled as a control in a pregnancy study. Both conserved end residues are part of each CDR3. The D gene is left open where the match is weak. Part of the rows lack a size; the others show once, few, many or a class for expanded clones.

D	V	size	J	DNA	CDR3
NA	TRBV6-6	NA	TRBJ1-3	TGTGCCAGCAGTCGGGGGGGCCGGATCTCTGGAAACACCATATATTTT	CASSRGGRISGNTIYF
TRBD1	TRBV7-9	NA	TRBJ1-5	TGTGCCACGGACAGGGGTCCGCCAGGGGATCAGCCCCAGCATTTT	CATDRGPPGDQPQHF
TRBD2	TRBV5-1	NA	TRBJ2-3	TGCGCCAGCAGCTTGCTCGGCGGGGGGGCGGGCACAGATACGCAGTATTTT	CASSLLGGGAGTDTQYF
NA	TRBV4-3	NA	TRBJ1-3	TGCGCCAGCAGCCAAGAGGTACAGCCCGGTTCAGGAAACACCATATATTTT	CASSQEVQPGSGNTIYF
NA	TRBV28	NA	TRBJ1-2	TGTGCCAGCAGTTTAACTCGATCCGGGGGCTATGGCTACACCTTC	CASSLTRSGGYGYTF
TRBD1	TRBV6-1	NA	TRBJ2-1	TGTGCCAGCACCATTCCCAGGGGGCCTACGGATGAGCAGTTCTTC	CASTIPRGPTDEQFF
TRBD2	TRBV7-7	NA	TRBJ2-1	TGTGCTAGCAGCGGGGGGACAGACCGCTACAATGAGCAGTTCTTC	CASSGGTDRYNEQFF
TRBD2	TRBV5-1	once	TRBJ2-2	TGCGCCAGCAGCTTGGCCAGCCTAGCGGGAACCGGGGAGCTGTTTTTT	CASSLASLAGTGELFF
NA	TRBV6-5	NA	TRBJ2-3	TGTGCCAGCAGTTACGGGGCTGGGGAAGGGGCAGATACGCAGTATTTT	CASSYGAGEGADTQYF
NA	TRBV19	NA	TRBJ2-6	TGTGCCAGTAGTAGTGGACAGATTACACGCTCTGGGGCCAACGTCCTGACTTTC	CASSSGQITRSGANVLTF
NA	TRBV7-2	NA	TRBJ1-4	TGTGCCAGCAGCTTCGGGCTTCGAGGGGGTGAAAAACTGTTTTTT	CASSFGLRGGEKLFF
NA	TRBV9	NA	TRBJ1-1	TGTGCCAGCAGCGCCGGGAGGACGAACACTGAAGCTTTCTTT	CASSAGRTNTEAFF
NA	TRBV4-3	NA	TRBJ1-4	TGCGCCAGCAGCCAAGAGGCGTGGGGGGGGAATGAAAAACTGTTTTTT	CASSQEAWGGNEKLFF
TRBD1	TRBV6-5	NA	TRBJ2-1	TGTGCCAGCAGCCCTGGGGACAGAGATTACAATGAGCAGTTCTTC	CASSPGDRDYNEQFF
TRBD1	TRBV19	NA	TRBJ1-2	TGTGCCAGTGGAATACTACAGGGGGGCCTCACCTTC	CASGILQGGLTF
TRBD1	TRBV19	NA	TRBJ1-2	TGTGCCAGTAGTCCTCATACCCCGGGACAGGGGAACTATGGCTACACCTTC	CASSPHTPGQGNYGYTF
NA	TRBV11-2	once	TRBJ2-7	TGTGCCAGCAGCTCTTTAGGAGGACCTGGCGAGCAGTACTTC	CASSSLGGPGEQYF
NA	TRBV5-4	NA	TRBJ2-7	TGTGCCAGCAGCTTACAAAGGGGCAACGAGCAGTACTTC	CASSLQRGNEQYF
NA	TRBV7-9	NA	TRBJ2-5	TGTGCCAGCAGCCAGACCAGGGCCCAAGAGACCCAGTACTTC	CASSQTRAQETQYF
NA	TRBV6-5	NA	TRBJ1-1	TGTGCCAGCAGTTACTCGACAGGACGGGGCACTGAAGCTTTCTTT	CASSYSTGRGTEAFF
NA	TRBV7-6	NA	TRBJ1-4	TGTGCCAGCAGCAAACCGGGAGCGGGGTCAACTTTAAGCCCGGAAAAACTGTTTTTT	CASSKPGAGSTLSPEKLFF
TRBD2	TRBV7-2	NA	TRBJ2-2	TGTGCCAGCAGCCTGCGAGGGAGGGTCGGCACCGGGGAGCTGTTTTTT	CASSLRGRVGTGELFF
NA	TRBV5-1	NA	TRBJ1-6	TGCGCCAGCAGCTTGGGCAGGGATAATTCACCCCTCCACTTT	CASSLGRDNSPLHF
NA	TRBV30	NA	TRBJ1-1	TGTGCCTGGAGTGTACCGTCAGAGGGTCTTCACACTGAAGCTTTCTTT	CAWSVPSEGLHTEAFF
NA	TRBV28	NA	TRBJ1-1	TGTGCCAGCACCTTGGTCAGGGCAGGGACTGAAGCTTTCTTT	CASTLVRAGTEAFF
TRBD2	TRBV11-2	NA	TRBJ2-7	TGTGCCAGCAGCCCTCAGACTAGCGGGAGGGCGAATTCCTACGAGCAGTACTTC	CASSPQTSGRANSYEQYF
TRBD2	TRBV2	NA	TRBJ2-2	TGTGCCAGCCAGACTAGCCGGACCGGGGAGCTGTTTTTT	CASQTSRTGELFF
NA	TRBV7-9	NA	TRBJ1-1	TGTGCCAGCAGCTCCCGAACAGGGAGTAGCTCTGAAGCTTTCTTT	CASSSRTGSSSEAFF
NA	TRBV27	NA	TRBJ2-1	TGTGCCAGCAGAGAAGGGACTTCGTCCTACAATGAGCAGTTCTTC	CASREGTSSYNEQFF
TRBD2	TRBV27	NA	TRBJ2-5	TGTGCCAGCACCCAACTAGCGGGGGGAGGTGAGACCCAGTACTTC	CASTQLAGGGETQYF
NA	TRBV11-2	NA	TRBJ2-3	TGTGCCAGCAGCTCGGGGATATTCACAGATACGCAGTATTTT	CASSSGIFTDTQYF
NA	TRBV4-1	NA	TRBJ2-1	TGCGCCAGCAGCCAAGATTACTCCGGAGGCTATGAGCAGTTCTTC	CASSQDYSGGYEQFF